The 21 T cell receptor beta chains below were found in one sample sequenced in a study of blood T cell repertoires in COVID-19. Clones were sequenced by immunoSEQ multiplex PCR, and TCRdb holds only the in-frame ones, with some missing. This table holds about 330,000 clones, 70% to 90% found once. Material: PBMCs or T cells enriched from blood (not recorded which). The receptors come from a woman between 18 and 29 years old who had recovered from COVID-19.

The genes are TRBV7-9 and TRBJ2-3; TRBD2 agrees at 10 bases. Germline V lookup: CDR1 SEHNR, CDR2 FQNEAQ (reference sequence). The ends lost 1 base at V and 6 bases at J; junction bases unmatched: 16. The CDR3 loop spans 19 amino acids. The CDR3 loop is CASSLGHTGLAASSDTQYF. CDR3 in DNA: TGTGCCAGCAGCTTAGGTCACACCGGACTAGCGGCATCGTCGGATACGCAGTATTTT.

This clone was seen ten or more times. This chain uses TRBV5-6 with TRBJ2-4; 10 positions agree with TRBD2. Per the germline V gene, CDR1 is SGHDT and CDR2 is YYEEEE. There are 17 residues in the CDR3. With 1 base clipped from V and 2 bases from J, the junction kept 6 bases outside the gene matches. The CDR3 is CASSLYSGRSSKNIQYF. Written as DNA, the CDR3 is TGTGCCAGCAGCTTGTATAGCGGGAGGTCGTCCAAAAACATTCAGTACTTC.

CDR3 nucleotides: TGTGCCAGCAGTTCCCCCTCAGATACGCAGTATTTT. It translates to CASSSPSDTQYF. The chain carries TRBV28 and TRBJ2-3; no clear D gene. The V gene lost 4 bases and the J gene lost 4 bases, with 6 bases spanning the gap. Germline loops: CDR1 MDHEN, CDR2 SYDVKM. This CDR3 has 12 amino acids.

The V and J genes are TRBV7-9 and TRBJ1-3; D is perhaps TRBD1 (5 bases). This CDR3 is built from 15 residues. V was cut by 5 bases and J by 0 bases, with 11 bases left in between. Germline V gene lookup returns CDR1 SEHNR and CDR2 FQNEAQ (reference sequence). CDR3 sequence reads: CASSKTANSGNTIYF. CDR3 in DNA: TGTGCCAGCAGCAAGACAGCTAACTCTGGAAACACCATATATTTT.

The chain has TRBV11-2 and TRBJ1-5, with 8 bases aligning to TRBD1. The V segment lost 1 base and the J segment 1 base; nucleotides outside the gene matches: 12. CDR3 size: 19 residues. CDR1 and CDR2 from the germline V gene are SGHAT and FQNNGV. The CDR3 is CASSLGGRGRVGSNQPQHF. The CDR3, as DNA: TGTGCCAGCAGCTTAGGGGGCAGGGGGCGAGTAGGGAGCAATCAGCCCCAGCATTTT.

This sequence joins TRBV30 and TRBJ2-3; 11 positions match TRBD1. Germline V gene data show CDR1 as GTSNPN and CDR2 as SVGIG (reference sequence). This CDR3 spans 15 amino acids. The trim removed 2 bases at V and 4 bases at J, leaving 5 bases unmatched. The CDR3 loop reads CAWSPGTGGADTQYF. Written as DNA, the CDR3 is TGTGCCTGGAGTCCCGGGACAGGGGGTGCAGATACGCAGTATTTT. Based on the CDR3 plus reference TRBV30 and TRBJ2-3, the full variable domain is SQTIHQWPATLVQPVGSPLSLECTVEGTSNPNLYWYRQAAGRGLQLLFYSVGIGQISSEVPQNLSASRPQDRQFILSSKKLLLSDSGFYLCAWSPGTGGADTQYFGPGTRLTVL.

This chain connects TRBV28 to TRBJ1-2; 12 bases fit TRBD1. V shed 6 bases, J shed 7 bases, and the junction held 6 bases outside the gene matches. Germline V lookup: CDR1 MDHEN, CDR2 SYDVKM. CDR3 size: 14 residues. CDR3 sequence reads: CASRPGQGAFGYTF. As DNA, the CDR3 is TGTGCCAGCAGACCGGGACAGGGGGCCTTTGGCTACACCTTC.

The chain is built from TRBV3-1 (or the pseudogene TRBV3-2) and TRBJ2-1, with TRBD2 matching over 11 bases. The trim removed 6 bases at V and 7 bases at J, leaving 20 bases unmatched. The CDR3 consists of 19 residues. Germline V gene lookup returns CDR1 LGHDT and CDR2 YNNKEL (reference sequence). The CDR3 sequence is CASRAKIVLTSGRTNEQFF. CDR3 nucleotide sequence: TGTGCCAGCAGAGCCAAGATAGTCCTAACTAGCGGGAGAACGAATGAGCAGTTCTTC.

This clone was counted once. The gene calls are TRBV2 and TRBJ2-2; TRBD2 is a possible D gene (7 bases). CDR3 size: 14 residues. Trimming stripped 4 bases from V and 7 bases from J, with 13 bases between. CDR1 SNHLY and CDR2 FYNNEI come from the germline V gene. The CDR3 reads CASSGGLGGGELFF. Written as DNA, the CDR3 is TGTGCCAGCAGTGGAGGACTAGGGGGCGGGGAGCTGTTTTTT.

The V gene is TRBV28, the J gene TRBJ2-7, with D tentatively TRBD2 (5 bases). The V end was cut by 4 bases, the J end by 4 bases, with 14 bases between. This CDR3 is built from 14 residues. CDR1 and CDR2 from the germline V gene are MDHEN and SYDVKM. CDR3 loop: CASSSPGLSYEQYF. The CDR3 DNA reads TGTGCCAGCAGTTCACCAGGACTTTCATACGAGCAGTACTTC.

This clone has more than one count but fewer than ten. The chain has TRBV19 and TRBJ1-2, with 9 bases aligning to TRBD1. The V gene end was trimmed by 7 bases and the J gene end by 13 bases; junction bases not matched to a gene: 16. CDR3 length: 14 residues. The V gene's germline CDR1 is LNHDA and CDR2 SQIVND (reference sequence). For the CDR3, the DNA is TGTGCCAGTAAACGCCGGGACAGGGAGGCAGGTGTCACCTTC. This translates into CASKRRDREAGVTF.

V usage is TRBV3-1 (or the pseudogene TRBV3-2) and J usage is TRBJ1-6; D is uncertain. Trimming took off 3 bases at V and 8 bases at J, with 8 bases between the two ends. CDR3 length: 13 residues. Germline V gene data show CDR1 as LGHDT and CDR2 as YNNKEL (reference sequence). The CDR3 bases are TGTGCCAGCAGCCAGCAACCAGATTCACCCCTCCACTTT. It encodes CASSQQPDSPLHF.

J is TRBJ2-5 and V is TRBV18; no clear D. V was trimmed by 2 bases and J by 5 bases, leaving 18 bases between them. Germline V lookup: CDR1 KGHSH, CDR2 LQKENI. CDR3 length: 16 residues. The CDR3 here is CASSPEYFSPSETQYF. The CDR3 DNA sequence: TGTGCCAGCTCACCAGAGTATTTTTCCCCCTCGGAGACCCAGTACTTC. The whole variable domain, filled in from reference TRBV18 and TRBJ2-5, reads NAGVMQNPRHLVRRRGQEARLRCSPMKGHSHVYWYRQLPEEGLKFMVYLQKENIIDESGMPKERFSAEFPKEGPSILRIQQVVRGDSAAYFCASSPEYFSPSETQYFGPGTRLLVL.

The chain links TRBV19 to TRBJ1-1; 8 bases map to TRBD1. CDR3 length: 14 residues. Germline CDR1 is LNHDA and CDR2 is SQIVND (reference sequence). The trim removed 4 bases at V and 7 bases at J, leaving 8 bases unmatched. CDR3 coding DNA: TGTGCCAGTAGTAGGGGACAGGTGCTGAGTGAAGCTTTCTTT. It translates to CASSRGQVLSEAFF.

This clone was observed a single time. This chain links TRBV11-2 with TRBJ1-1; tentatively, D is TRBD1 (6 bases). V shed 5 bases and J shed 4 bases, with 17 bases lying between them. This CDR3 contains 15 residues. CDR1 and CDR2 from the germline V gene are SGHAT and FQNNGV. The CDR3: CASSQIQGGSTEAFF. The CDR3 DNA reads TGTGCCAGCAGCCAAATACAGGGCGGGAGCACTGAAGCTTTCTTT. Full variable domain (outside the CDR3, taken from reference TRBV11-2 and TRBJ1-1): EAGVAQSPRYKIIEKRQSVAFWCNPISGHATLYWYQQILGQGPKLLIQFQNNGVVDDSQLPKDRFSAERLKGVDSTLKIQPAKLEDSAVYLCASSQIQGGSTEAFFGQGTRLTVV.

Here the CDR3 reads CASSQDRDNSPLHF. CDR3 sequence (DNA): TGCGCCAGCAGTCAGGACAGGGATAATTCACCCCTCCACTTT. The genes are TRBV23-1 and TRBJ1-6; 8 bases are shared with TRBD1. TRBV23-1 is an ORF; its function is uncertain. CDR3 length: 14 residues. V shed 3 bases, J shed 5 bases, and the junction held 0 bases outside the gene matches.

The rearrangement links TRBV11-2 to TRBJ1-1, with 8 bases fitting TRBD1. V was pared by 1 base and J by 4 bases, with 5 bases of the junction left unmatched. CDR1 is SGHAT, CDR2 FQNNGV, per germline. This CDR3 is built from 15 residues. In DNA form, the CDR3 reads TGTGCCAGCAGCTTAGTCAGGGGGCGTTTCACTGAAGCTTTCTTT. Translating gives CASSLVRGRFTEAFF.

V is TRBV7-9 and J is TRBJ1-5; D is undetermined. Germline V CDR1 and CDR2: SEHNR, FQNEAQ (reference sequence). CDR3 size: 12 residues. With 1 base removed from V and 9 bases from J, the gap between germline ends came to 7 bases. The CDR3 nucleotides read TGTGCCAGCAGCTTAGGTACGGGGCCCCAGCATTTT. Amino acids: CASSLGTGPQHF.

The genes are TRBV6-5 and TRBJ1-2; a possible D gene is TRBD1 (5 bases). V lost 2 bases and J lost 4, with 14 bases in between. The CDR3 is 15 residues long. CDR1 is MNHEY and CDR2 is SVGAGI in the germline V gene. The CDR3 nucleotides are TGTGCCAGCAGTTACATCCCGGGGGGGAGCTATGGCTACACCTTC. This sequence encodes CASSYIPGGSYGYTF.

In this sample, this clone turned up once. The chain carries TRBV19 and TRBJ2-3; 11 nucleotides align to TRBD2. This CDR3 region has 17 residues. Germline V gives CDR1 LNHDA, CDR2 SQIVND (reference sequence). V shed 3 bases and J 6 bases; nucleotides not matched to a gene: 11. The DNA of the CDR3 is TGTGCCAGTAGTATGGCCCGCGAACTAGCGGGAGCGGATACGCAGTATTTT. Translating it yields CASSMARELAGADTQYF.

This sequence joins TRBV5-8 and TRBJ1-6, with D perhaps TRBD1 (5 bases). In germline, CDR1 is SGHTS, CDR2 YDEGEE. The CDR3 sequence is 15 residues long. With 7 bases removed from V and 9 bases from J, the gap between germline ends came to 20 bases. CDR3 sequence reads: CASCRGPREGSPLHF. CDR3 DNA: TGTGCCAGCTGCCGAGGACCCAGGGAAGGTTCACCCCTCCACTTT.